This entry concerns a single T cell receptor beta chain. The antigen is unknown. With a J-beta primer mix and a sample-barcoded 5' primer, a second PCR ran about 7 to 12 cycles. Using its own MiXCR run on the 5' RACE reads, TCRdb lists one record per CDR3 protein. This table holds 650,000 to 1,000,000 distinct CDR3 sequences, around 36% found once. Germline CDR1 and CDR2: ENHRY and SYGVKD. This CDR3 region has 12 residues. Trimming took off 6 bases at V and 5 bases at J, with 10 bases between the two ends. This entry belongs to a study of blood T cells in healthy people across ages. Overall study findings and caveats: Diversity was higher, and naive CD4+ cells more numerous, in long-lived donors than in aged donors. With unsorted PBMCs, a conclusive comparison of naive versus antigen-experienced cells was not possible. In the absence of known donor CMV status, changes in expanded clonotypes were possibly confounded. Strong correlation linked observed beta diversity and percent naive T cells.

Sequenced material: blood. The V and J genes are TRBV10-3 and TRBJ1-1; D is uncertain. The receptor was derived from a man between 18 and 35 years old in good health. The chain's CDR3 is CAISPTGTEAFF. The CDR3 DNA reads TGTGCCATCAGCCCTACCGGGACTGAAGCTTTCTTT.